The next 3 T cell receptor beta chains were all read from a single sample in a study of CD8 T cells in ankylosing spondylitis. TCRdb fed the 5' RACE reads into MiXCR, producing one record per CDR3 protein. The table includes about 300,000 distinct CDR3 sequences, less than 25% detected once. The sample comprised blood, either unsorted or a sorted T cell fraction (not recorded which). These receptors came from a female donor with ankylosing spondylitis or in good health (not recorded which).

This clonotype turned up a few times. This chain joins TRBV15 and TRBJ2-3; maybe TRBD2 (6 bases). CDR1 and CDR2 (germline): LNHNV, YYDKDF (reference sequence). The CDR3 loop spans 16 amino acids. Trimming took 7 bases from V and 0 from J, leaving 17 bases between them. The CDR3 is CATTRRGSASTDTQYF. Here the CDR3 DNA reads TGTGCCACCACCAGGCGGGGCAGTGCTAGCACAGATACGCAGTATTTT.

The chain couples TRBV9 to TRBJ2-1; D call uncertain. CDR1 and CDR2 from the germline V gene are SGDLS and YYNGEE. The V end lost 0 bases, the J end lost 3 bases, and 10 bases lay between the germline ends. This CDR3 has 15 residues. CDR3 in DNA: TGTGCCAGCAGCGTAGCAGCGCCGGACTACAATGAGCAGTTCTTC. The encoded protein is CASSVAAPDYNEQFF.

In this sample, this clonotype turned up a few times. V and J are TRBV20-1 and TRBJ2-3, with 14 bases matching TRBD2. The CDR3 runs to 13 residues. V shed 7 bases, J shed 9 bases, and the junction held 6 bases outside the gene matches. Germline V gene data show CDR1 as DFQATT and CDR2 as SNEGSKA (reference sequence). CDR3 DNA: TGCAGTGGCGGGACTAGCGGGAGCGACACGCAGTATTTT. Translation: CSGGTSGSDTQYF.